This T cell receptor beta chain was sequenced for a study of T cell responses to AZD1222 COVID-19 vaccine. Repertoires were generated with immunoSEQ multiplex PCR, while TCRdb's copy carries only in-frame clones and drops some. The sample lists tens of thousands of clones, around 90% seen once, with roughly 3.9% in the top ten. CDR3 length: 12 residues. V shed 8 bases and J shed 5 bases, with 12 bases lying between them. The chain couples TRBV12-3 or TRBV12-4 to TRBJ1-1; the D is unclear. The specimen was peripheral blood, collected on day 0 of AZD1222 vaccination. The source of this sequence is an adult in good health. The CDR3 nucleotides are TGTGCCAGCCAATACAGTGCTACTGAAGCTTTCTTT. The encoded protein is CASQYSATEAFF.